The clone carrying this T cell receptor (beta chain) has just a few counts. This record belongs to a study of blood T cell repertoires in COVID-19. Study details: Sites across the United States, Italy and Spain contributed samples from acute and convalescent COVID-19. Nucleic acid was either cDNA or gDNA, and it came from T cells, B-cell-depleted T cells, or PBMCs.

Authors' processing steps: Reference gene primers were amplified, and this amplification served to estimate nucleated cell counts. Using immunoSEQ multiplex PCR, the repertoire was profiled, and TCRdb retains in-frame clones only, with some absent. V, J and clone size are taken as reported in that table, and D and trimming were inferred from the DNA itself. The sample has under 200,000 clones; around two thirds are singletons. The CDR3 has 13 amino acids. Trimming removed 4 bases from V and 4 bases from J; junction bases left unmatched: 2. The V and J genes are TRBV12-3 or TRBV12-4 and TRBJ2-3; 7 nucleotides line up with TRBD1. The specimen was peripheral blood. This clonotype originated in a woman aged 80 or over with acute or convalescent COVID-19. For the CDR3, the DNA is TGTGCCAGCAGTTGGACAGGTGCAGATACGCAGTATTTT. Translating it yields CASSWTGADTQYF.